Below, one T cell receptor (beta chain) is given with its context. Its antigen remains unknown. This record belongs to a study of T cell responses to AZD1222 COVID-19 vaccine. Study-wide results and caveats: Samples come after the peak T cell response, not at day 14.

Libraries were prepared by immunoSEQ multiplex PCR; TCRdb keeps only in-frame clonotypes and omits some of them. The sample lists just under 95,000 clones, approximately 91% seen once, with approximately 12% in the top ten. CDR3 size: 13 residues. V was shortened by 4 bases and J by 7 bases, with 13 bases between the two germline ends. The receptor was derived from an adult in good health. This sample comprised peripheral blood, obtained on day 0 of AZD1222 vaccination. The rearrangement joins TRBV12-3 or TRBV12-4 to TRBJ1-1; D not certain. CDR3 in amino acids: CASSSSMVSEAFF. In DNA form, the CDR3 reads TGTGCCAGCAGTTCCTCCATGGTGAGTGAAGCTTTCTTT.